This note documents a single T cell receptor beta chain sequence. Original processing methods: Estimation of nucleated cell counts relied on the amplification of reference gene primers. Libraries were prepared by immunoSEQ multiplex PCR; TCRdb keeps only in-frame clonotypes and omits some of them. The V and J calls and clone size come from that table; D and trimming were worked out from the DNA. This table holds about 260,000 clones, 88% found once. The source of the sample is a study of blood T cell repertoires in COVID-19. Study at large: The origin of the acute and convalescent COVID-19 samples was the United States, Italy and Spain.

CDR1 is LGHNA and CDR2 is YSLEER in the germline V gene. This CDR3 spans 16 amino acids. V lost 0 bases and J lost 5; bases outside the gene matches: 7. Allocation to cohorts depended on clinical history reported by the participants. Symptom resolution, clearance, or two negative PCRs marked the recovered donors of Cohort 3. The clonotype originates from a woman aged 45 to 65 who had recovered from COVID-19. This chain connects TRBV4-3 to TRBJ1-5, with 7 positions matching TRBD1. Sequenced: PBMCs or T cells enriched from blood (not recorded which). The CDR3 nucleotides are TGCGCCAGCAGCCAAGATGTTCGCACAGGGGATCAGCCCCAGCATTTT. It specifies CASSQDVRTGDQPQHF.